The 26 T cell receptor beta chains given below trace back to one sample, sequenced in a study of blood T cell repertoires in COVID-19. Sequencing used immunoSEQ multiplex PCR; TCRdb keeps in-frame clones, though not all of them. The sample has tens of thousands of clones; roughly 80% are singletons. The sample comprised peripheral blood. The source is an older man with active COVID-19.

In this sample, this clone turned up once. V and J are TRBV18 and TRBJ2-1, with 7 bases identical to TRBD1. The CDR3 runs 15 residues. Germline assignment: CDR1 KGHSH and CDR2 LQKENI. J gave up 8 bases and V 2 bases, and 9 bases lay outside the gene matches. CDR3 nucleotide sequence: TGTGCCAGCTCACCAAATGCCGGGACAGTCGATGAGCAGTTCTTC. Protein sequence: CASSPNAGTVDEQFF.

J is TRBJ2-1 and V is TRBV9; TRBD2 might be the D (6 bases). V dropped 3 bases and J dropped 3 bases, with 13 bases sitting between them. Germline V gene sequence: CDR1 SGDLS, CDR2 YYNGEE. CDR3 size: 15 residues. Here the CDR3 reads CASSAVAEIYNEQFF. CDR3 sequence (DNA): TGTGCCAGCAGCGCGGTAGCGGAGATCTACAATGAGCAGTTCTTC. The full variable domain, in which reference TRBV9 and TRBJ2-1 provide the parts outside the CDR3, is DSGVTQTPKHLITATGQRVTLRCSPRSGDLSVYWYQQSLDQGLQFLIQYYNGEERAKGNILERFSAQQFPDLHSELNLSSLELGDSALYFCASSAVAEIYNEQFFGPGTRLTVL.

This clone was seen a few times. CDR3 sequence: CASRLQDPNTGELFF. The DNA of the CDR3 is TGCGCCAGCAGGCTTCAGGATCCGAACACCGGGGAGCTGTTTTTT. The rearrangement uses TRBV5-1 and TRBJ2-2; D uncertain. Germline V gene data show CDR1 as SGHRS and CDR2 as YFSETQ. V was pared by 5 bases and J by 0 bases, with 11 bases between. This CDR3 has 15 residues.

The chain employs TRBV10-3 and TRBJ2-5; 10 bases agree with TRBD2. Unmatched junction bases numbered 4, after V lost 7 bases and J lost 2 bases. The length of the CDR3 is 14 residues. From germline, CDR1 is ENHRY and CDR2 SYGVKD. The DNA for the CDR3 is TGTGCCATCATGGAGCGGGAGGGTCAAGAGACCCAGTACTTC. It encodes CAIMEREGQETQYF.

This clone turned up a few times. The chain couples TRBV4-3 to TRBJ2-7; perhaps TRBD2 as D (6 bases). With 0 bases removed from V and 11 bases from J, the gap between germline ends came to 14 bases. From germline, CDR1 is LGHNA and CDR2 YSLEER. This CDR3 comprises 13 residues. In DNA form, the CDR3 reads TGCGCCAGCAGCCAAGATTGGGGGGAGAGGGAGTACTTC. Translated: CASSQDWGEREYF.

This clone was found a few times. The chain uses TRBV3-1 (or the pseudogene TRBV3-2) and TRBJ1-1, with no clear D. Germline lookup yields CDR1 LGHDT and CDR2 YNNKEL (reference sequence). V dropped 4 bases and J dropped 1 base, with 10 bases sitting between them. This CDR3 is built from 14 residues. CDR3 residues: CASSPSQKNTEAFF. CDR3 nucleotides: TGTGCCAGCAGCCCTTCACAGAAGAACACTGAAGCTTTCTTT.

CDR3 in amino acids: CASSQGTGGANGYTF. As DNA, the CDR3 is TGTGCCAGCAGTCAAGGCACAGGGGGCGCGAATGGCTACACCTTC. The rearrangement joins TRBV27 to TRBJ1-2, with 9 bases lining up with TRBD1. CDR3 length: 15 residues. CDR1 and CDR2 from the germline V gene are MNHEY and SMNVEV (reference sequence). Trimming took 5 bases from V and 6 from J; bases not matched to a gene: 10.

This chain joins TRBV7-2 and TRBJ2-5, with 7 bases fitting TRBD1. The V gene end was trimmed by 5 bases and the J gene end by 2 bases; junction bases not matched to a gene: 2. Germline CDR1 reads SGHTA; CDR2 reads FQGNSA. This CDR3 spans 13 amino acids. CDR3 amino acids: CASSQGQQETQYF. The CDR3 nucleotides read TGTGCCAGCAGCCAGGGACAGCAAGAGACCCAGTACTTC.

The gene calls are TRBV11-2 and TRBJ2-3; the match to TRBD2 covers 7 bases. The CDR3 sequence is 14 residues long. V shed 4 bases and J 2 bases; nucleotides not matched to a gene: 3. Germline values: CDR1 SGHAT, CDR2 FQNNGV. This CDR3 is CASSSTSDTDTQYF. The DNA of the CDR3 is TGTGCCAGCAGCTCAACTAGCGACACAGATACGCAGTATTTT.

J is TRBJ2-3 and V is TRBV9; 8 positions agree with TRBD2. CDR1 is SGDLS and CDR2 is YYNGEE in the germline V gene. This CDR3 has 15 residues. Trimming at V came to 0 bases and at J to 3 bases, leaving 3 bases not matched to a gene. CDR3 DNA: TGTGCCAGCAGCGTAGCGGGGGGGCGTACAGATACGCAGTATTTT. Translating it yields CASSVAGGRTDTQYF.

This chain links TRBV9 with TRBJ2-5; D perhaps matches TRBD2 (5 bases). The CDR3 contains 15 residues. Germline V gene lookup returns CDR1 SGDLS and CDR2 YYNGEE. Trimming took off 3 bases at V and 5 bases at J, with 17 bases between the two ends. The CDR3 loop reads CASSGGGGELETQYF. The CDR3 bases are TGTGCCAGCAGCGGAGGTGGAGGCGAGTTGGAGACCCAGTACTTC.

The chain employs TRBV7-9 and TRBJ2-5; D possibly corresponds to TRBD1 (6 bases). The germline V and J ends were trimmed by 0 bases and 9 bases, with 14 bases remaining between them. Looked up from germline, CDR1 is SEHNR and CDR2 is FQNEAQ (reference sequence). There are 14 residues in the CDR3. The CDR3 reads CASSLADSRLAQYF. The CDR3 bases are TGTGCCAGCAGCTTAGCGGACAGTAGGTTGGCCCAGTACTTC.

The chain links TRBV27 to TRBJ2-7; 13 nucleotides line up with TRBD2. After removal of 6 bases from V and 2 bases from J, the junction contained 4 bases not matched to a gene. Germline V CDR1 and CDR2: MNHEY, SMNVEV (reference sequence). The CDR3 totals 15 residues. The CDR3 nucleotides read TGTGCCAGCAGCCGGACTAGCGGGAGTCCCTACGAGCAGTACTTC. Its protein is CASSRTSGSPYEQYF.

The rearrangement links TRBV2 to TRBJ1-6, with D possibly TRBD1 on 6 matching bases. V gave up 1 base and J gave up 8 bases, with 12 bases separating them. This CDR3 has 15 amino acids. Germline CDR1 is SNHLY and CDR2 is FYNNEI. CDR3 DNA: TGTGCCAGCAGTGAAGGATGGGGGGGCGATTCACCCCTCCACTTT. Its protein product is CASSEGWGGDSPLHF.

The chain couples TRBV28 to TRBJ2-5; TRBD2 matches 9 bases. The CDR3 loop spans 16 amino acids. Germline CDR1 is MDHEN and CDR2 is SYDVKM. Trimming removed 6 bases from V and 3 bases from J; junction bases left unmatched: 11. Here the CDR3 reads CASSPPLASGEETQYF. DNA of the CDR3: TGTGCCAGCAGCCCACCCCTGGCTAGCGGGGAAGAGACCCAGTACTTC.

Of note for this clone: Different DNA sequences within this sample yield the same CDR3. CDR3 DNA: TGTGCCAGTCGGGGACGGGCCGGGGGGGAGACCCAGTACTTC. Protein: CASRGRAGGETQYF. The chain uses TRBV19 and TRBJ2-5; 7 positions match TRBD2. The J segment lost 5 bases and the V segment lost 8 bases, leaving 11 bases of the junction unmatched. Germline V gene data show CDR1 as LNHDA and CDR2 as SQIVND (reference sequence). The CDR3 runs 14 residues.

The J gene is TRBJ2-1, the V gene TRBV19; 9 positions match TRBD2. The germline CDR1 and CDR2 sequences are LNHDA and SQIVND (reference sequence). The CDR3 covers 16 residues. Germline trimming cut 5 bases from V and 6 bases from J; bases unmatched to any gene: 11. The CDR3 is CASSVSGSGFVNEQFF. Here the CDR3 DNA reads TGTGCCAGTAGTGTTAGCGGGAGTGGGTTTGTCAATGAGCAGTTCTTC.

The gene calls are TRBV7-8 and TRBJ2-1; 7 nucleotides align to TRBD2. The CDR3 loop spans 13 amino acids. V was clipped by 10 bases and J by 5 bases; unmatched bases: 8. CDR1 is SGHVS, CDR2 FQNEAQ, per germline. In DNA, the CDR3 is TGTGCCACCCTAATAGCGGGCGACAATGAGCAGTTCTTC. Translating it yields CATLIAGDNEQFF.

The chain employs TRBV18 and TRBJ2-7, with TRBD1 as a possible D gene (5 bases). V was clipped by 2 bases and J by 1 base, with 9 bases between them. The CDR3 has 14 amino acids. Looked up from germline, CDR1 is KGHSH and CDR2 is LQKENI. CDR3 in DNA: TGTGCCAGCTCACCAGAGGCAGGGTCCTACGAGCAGTACTTC. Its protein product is CASSPEAGSYEQYF.

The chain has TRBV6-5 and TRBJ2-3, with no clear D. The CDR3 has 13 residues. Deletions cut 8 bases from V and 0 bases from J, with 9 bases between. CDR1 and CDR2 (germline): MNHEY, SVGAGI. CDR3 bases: TGTGCCAGCCACCCGGGTAGCACAGATACGCAGTATTTT. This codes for CASHPGSTDTQYF.

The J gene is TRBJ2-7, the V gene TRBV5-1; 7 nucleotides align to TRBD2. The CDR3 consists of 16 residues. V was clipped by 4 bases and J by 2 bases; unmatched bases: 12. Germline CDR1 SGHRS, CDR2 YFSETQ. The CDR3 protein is CASSPREREGAYEQYF. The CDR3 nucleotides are TGCGCCAGCAGCCCCCGCGAGAGGGAGGGAGCCTACGAGCAGTACTTC. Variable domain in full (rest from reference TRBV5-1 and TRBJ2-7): KAGVTQTPRYLIKTRGQQVTLSCSPISGHRSVSWYQQTPGQGLQFLFEYFSETQRNKGNFPGRFSGRQFSNSRSEMNVSTLELGDSALYLCASSPREREGAYEQYFGPGTRLTVT.

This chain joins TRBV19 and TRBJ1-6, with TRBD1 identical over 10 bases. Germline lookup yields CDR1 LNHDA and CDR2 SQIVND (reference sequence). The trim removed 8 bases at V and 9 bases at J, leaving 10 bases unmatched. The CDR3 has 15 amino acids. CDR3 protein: CASRDRGLIGSPLHF. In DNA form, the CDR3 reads TGTGCCAGTCGGGACAGGGGCTTAATCGGTTCACCCCTCCACTTT.

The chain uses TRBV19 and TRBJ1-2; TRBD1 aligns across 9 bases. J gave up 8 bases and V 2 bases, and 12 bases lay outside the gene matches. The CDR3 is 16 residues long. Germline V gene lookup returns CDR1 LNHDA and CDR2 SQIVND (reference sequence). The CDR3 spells CASSIITGTGSRGYTF. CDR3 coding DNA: TGTGCCAGTAGTATAATTACCGGGACAGGGTCTCGGGGCTACACCTTC.

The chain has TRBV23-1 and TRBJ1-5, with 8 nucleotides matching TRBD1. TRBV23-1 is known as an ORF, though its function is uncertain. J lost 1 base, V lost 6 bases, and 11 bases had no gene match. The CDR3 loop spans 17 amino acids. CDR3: CASRDREAYVSNQPQHF. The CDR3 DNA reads TGCGCCAGCAGGGACAGGGAAGCCTATGTGAGCAATCAGCCCCAGCATTTT.

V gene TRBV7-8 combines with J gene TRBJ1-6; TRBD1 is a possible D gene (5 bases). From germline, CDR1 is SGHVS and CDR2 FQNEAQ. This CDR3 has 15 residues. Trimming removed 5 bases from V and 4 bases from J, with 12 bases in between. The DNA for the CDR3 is TGTGCCAGCAGCGTTTACAGGATGTATAATTCACCCCTCCACTTT. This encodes CASSVYRMYNSPLHF.

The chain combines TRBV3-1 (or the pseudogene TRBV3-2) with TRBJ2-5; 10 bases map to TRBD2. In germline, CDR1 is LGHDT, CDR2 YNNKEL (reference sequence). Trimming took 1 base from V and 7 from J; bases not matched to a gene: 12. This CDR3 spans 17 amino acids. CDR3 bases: TGTGCCAGCAGCCAAGGGGTCCTGGCTAGCGGGGGAGGGACCCAGTACTTC. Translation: CASSQGVLASGGGTQYF.